These T cell receptor beta chains were read from a single sample in a study of cytomegalovirus exposure and HLA in healthy donors. TCRdb keeps only in-frame clones here, not all; method: immunoSEQ multiplex PCR. The table includes about 180,000 clones, about four fifths detected once. The material sequenced was PBMCs. All receptors derive from a woman aged 25-40 years in good health and CMV-seronegative. Each CDR3 is given with its conserved first and last residue. The order of the fields is J gene, V gene, D gene, clone size, CDR3 protein, CDR3 DNA. D genes are given only for firm matches. The listing skips clone size in some rows; elsewhere it reads once, few, many or a size class.

J: TRBJ1-1; V: TRBV2; D: -; size: -; CDR3: CASSEARREGEAFF; DNA: TGTGCCAGCAGTGAAGCGAGGCGGGAAGGGGAAGCTTTCTTT
J: TRBJ1-3; V: TRBV5-5; D: -; size: -; CDR3: CASSLGHPSSGNTIYF; DNA: TGTGCCAGCAGCTTGGGACATCCGAGCTCTGGAAACACCATATATTTT
J: TRBJ2-2; V: TRBV6-1; D: -; size: -; CDR3: CASSVAFRVTDTGELFF; DNA: TGTGCCAGCAGTGTGGCGTTCAGGGTTACGGACACCGGGGAGCTGTTTTTT
J: TRBJ1-6; V: TRBV9; D: -; size: -; CDR3: CASSVDGQTFHSPLHF; DNA: TGTGCCAGCAGCGTAGATGGGCAGACCTTTCACTCACCCCTCCACTTT
J: TRBJ1-1; V: TRBV30; D: TRBD1; size: -; CDR3: CAWSVGQGSTEAFF; DNA: TGTGCCTGGAGTGTTGGACAGGGGAGCACTGAAGCTTTCTTT
J: TRBJ2-1; V: TRBV25-1; D: -; size: -; CDR3: CASSDASKNEQFF; DNA: TGTGCCAGCAGTGATGCTAGCAAGAATGAGCAGTTCTTC
J: TRBJ2-4; V: TRBV2; D: TRBD1; size: -; CDR3: CASSETGTVTSFAKNIQYF; DNA: TGTGCCAGCAGTGAAACCGGGACAGTAACTTCTTTCGCCAAAAACATTCAGTACTTC
J: TRBJ2-7; V: TRBV11-2; D: -; size: few; CDR3: CASSLTGTIREQYF; DNA: TGTGCCAGCAGCCTAACAGGGACTATTAGGGAGCAGTACTTC
J: TRBJ1-5; V: TRBV2; D: -; size: -; CDR3: CASSEGVQPQHF; DNA: TGTGCCAGCAGTGAAGGAGTTCAGCCCCAGCATTTT
J: TRBJ1-6; V: TRBV19; D: -; size: -; CDR3: CASSPPREGRGNTPLHF; DNA: TGTGCCAGTAGTCCCCCCCGAGAGGGTCGAGGCAATACACCCCTCCACTTT